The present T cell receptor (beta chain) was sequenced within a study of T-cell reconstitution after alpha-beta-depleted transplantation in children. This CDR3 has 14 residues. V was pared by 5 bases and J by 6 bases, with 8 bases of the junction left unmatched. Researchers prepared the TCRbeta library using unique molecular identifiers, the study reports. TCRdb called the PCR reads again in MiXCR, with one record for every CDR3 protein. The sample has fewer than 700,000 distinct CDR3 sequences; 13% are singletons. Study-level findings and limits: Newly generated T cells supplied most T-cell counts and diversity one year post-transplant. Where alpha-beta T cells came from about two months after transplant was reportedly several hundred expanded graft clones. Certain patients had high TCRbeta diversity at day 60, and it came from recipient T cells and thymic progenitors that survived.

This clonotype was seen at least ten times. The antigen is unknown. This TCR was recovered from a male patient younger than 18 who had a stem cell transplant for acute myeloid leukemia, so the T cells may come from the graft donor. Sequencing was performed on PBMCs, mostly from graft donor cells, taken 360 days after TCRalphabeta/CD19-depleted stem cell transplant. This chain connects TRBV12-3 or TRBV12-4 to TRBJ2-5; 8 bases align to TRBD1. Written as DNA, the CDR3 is TGTGCCAGCAGTATTTTGACAGGGGAACAGACCCAGTACTTC. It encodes CASSILTGEQTQYF.